This paragraph reports one T cell receptor (beta chain). Antigen specificity is unknown. The sample comes from a study of cytotoxic CD8 clonotypes in ibrutinib-treated CLL. Study background: Among the patients, roughly ten presented as relapsed/refractory and 15 as treatment-naive; roughly 17 showed unmutated IGHV.

Study results and caveats: The public clonotypes identified were infrequent and showed contraction or stability on treatment. Baseline levels were approached again at progression, after clonality had risen at ibrutinib response.

Depth targeted 1 in 200,000 to 1 in 1 million T cells, averaging roughly 9.3x coverage per clonotype. The assay was immunoSEQ multiplex PCR, and TCRdb's table has in-frame clones only and misses some. This sample has approximately 330,000 clones, with about 77% found just once. Germline V gives CDR1 MNHNY, CDR2 SVGAGI (reference sequence). The CDR3 sequence is 15 residues long. Trimming cost V 0 bases and J 4 bases; bases outside gene matches: 3. V gene TRBV6-6 combines with J gene TRBJ2-3; 8 bases fit TRBD1. This TCR came from a human donor with chronic lymphocytic leukemia. The material was PBMCs, obtained before ibrutinib treatment. This CDR3 reads CASSYSDREPDTQYF. In nucleotides, the CDR3 is TGTGCCAGCAGTTACTCGGACAGGGAGCCAGATACGCAGTATTTT.